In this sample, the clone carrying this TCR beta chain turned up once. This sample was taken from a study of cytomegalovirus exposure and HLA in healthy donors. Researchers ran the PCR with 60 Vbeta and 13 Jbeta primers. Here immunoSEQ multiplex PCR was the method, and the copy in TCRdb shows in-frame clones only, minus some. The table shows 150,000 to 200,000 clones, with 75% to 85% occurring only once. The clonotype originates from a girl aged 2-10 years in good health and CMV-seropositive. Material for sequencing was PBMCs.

In DNA form, the CDR3 reads TGCGCCAGCAGCCAGCCGGGACAGGGGGTCTATGGCTACACCTTC. Translation: CASSQPGQGVYGYTF. The genes are TRBV4-1 and TRBJ1-2; 11 bases fit TRBD1. This CDR3 spans 15 amino acids. V shed 3 bases, J shed 4 bases, and the junction held 4 bases outside the gene matches. The germline CDR1 and CDR2 sequences are MGHRA and YSYEKL.